One and the same sample provided the 14 T cell receptor beta chains below, sequenced in a study of blood T cell repertoires in COVID-19. The data were produced by immunoSEQ multiplex PCR, yet TCRdb's version contains in-frame clones alone and is incomplete. The data hold hundreds of thousands of clones, with about 89% observed a single time. The sequencing input was peripheral blood. The receptors derive from a woman between 45 and 60 years old with COVID-19, enrolled during active disease.

The J gene is TRBJ2-7, the V gene TRBV7-9; D ambiguous. Germline assignment: CDR1 SEHNR and CDR2 FQNEAQ (reference sequence). Deletions cut 1 base from V and 2 bases from J, with 6 bases between. The CDR3 extends over 13 amino acids. CDR3: CASSLVGTYEQYF. CDR3 bases: TGTGCCAGCAGCTTAGTGGGCACCTACGAGCAGTACTTC.

The chain joins TRBV18 to TRBJ2-1, with 7 bases identical to TRBD1. There are 19 residues in the CDR3. Germline CDR1 and CDR2: KGHSH and LQKENI. J gave up 8 bases and V 2 bases, and 21 bases lay outside the gene matches. Here the CDR3 DNA reads TGTGCCAGCTCACCAAGGGGCCCGGGACAGTCCTGGTTGGAGCATGAGCAGTTCTTC. Translating it yields CASSPRGPGQSWLEHEQFF.

The chain recombines TRBV4-1 with TRBJ2-1; D is uncertain. The germline CDR1 and CDR2 sequences are MGHRA and YSYEKL. The CDR3 is 13 amino acids. The V end was cut by 4 bases, the J end by 2 bases, with 6 bases between. The CDR3 region has the DNA TGCGCCAGCAGCCCAGTACCCTACAATGAGCAGTTCTTC. This codes for CASSPVPYNEQFF.

The genes are TRBV5-6 and TRBJ1-1, with D uncertain. From germline, CDR1 is SGHDT and CDR2 YYEEEE. V lost 2 bases to trimming and J lost 8 bases, with 13 bases between them. The length of the CDR3 is 13 residues. CDR3 in amino acids: CASSFPTGWEAFF. Here the CDR3 DNA reads TGTGCCAGCAGCTTCCCAACCGGGTGGGAAGCTTTCTTT.

V gene TRBV10-2 combines with J gene TRBJ2-5; 8 bases agree with TRBD2. The trim removed 6 bases at V and 4 bases at J, leaving 4 bases unmatched. The CDR3 extends over 13 amino acids. The germline V gene has CDR1 WSHSY and CDR2 SAAADI. The DNA for the CDR3 is TGCGCCAGCAGGGAGACTAGCGCAGAGACCCAGTACTTC. Translated, it gives CASRETSAETQYF.

The chain couples TRBV6-5 to TRBJ2-1, with a possible D match to TRBD1 (6 bases). This CDR3 is 16 amino acids long. Trimming shortened V by 2 bases and J by 0 bases, and 11 bases separated the two germline ends. Germline CDR1 is MNHEY and CDR2 is SVGAGI. The DNA of the CDR3 is TGTGCCAGCAGTTACACTGCGACAGGCTCCTACAATGAGCAGTTCTTC. Translating it yields CASSYTATGSYNEQFF.

The V gene is TRBV16, the J gene TRBJ1-1; 8 bases line up with TRBD1. There are 15 residues in the CDR3. Germline CDR1 is KGHSY and CDR2 is FQNENV. J lost 1 base, V lost 5 bases, and 6 bases had no gene match. This CDR3 reads CASSFPGTGNTEAFF. In DNA form, the CDR3 reads TGTGCCAGCAGCTTCCCCGGGACAGGGAACACTGAAGCTTTCTTT.

This clone has more than one count but fewer than ten. V and J are TRBV7-9 and TRBJ2-2, with no clear D. CDR1 and CDR2 from the germline V gene are SEHNR and FQNEAQ (reference sequence). The CDR3 length is 16 residues. With 1 base removed from V and 4 bases from J, the gap between germline ends came to 13 bases. The CDR3 here is CASSLGPRKTTGELFF. The CDR3 DNA reads TGTGCCAGCAGCTTAGGTCCCAGGAAGACCACCGGGGAGCTGTTTTTT.

About this clone itself: This sample includes further DNA sequences coding for the same CDR3. The chain is built from TRBV29-1 and TRBJ1-2, with 9 bases that match TRBD1. CDR3 size: 12 residues. In germline, CDR1 is SQVTM, CDR2 ANQGSEA. V shed 3 bases and J 4 bases; nucleotides not matched to a gene: 0. The CDR3 bases are TGCAGCGTTGAGGGACAGGGCTATGGCTACACCTTC. Its translation: CSVEGQGYGYTF.

Only a few counts were recorded for this clone. The chain combines TRBV10-1 with TRBJ1-2, with D hard to call. The CDR3 loop spans 12 amino acids. The germline V gene has CDR1 WNHNN and CDR2 SYGVQD (reference sequence). Deletions cut 3 bases from V and 5 bases from J, with 7 bases between. DNA for the CDR3: TGCGCCAGCAGTGACCGGGAGTATGGCTACACCTTC. It encodes CASSDREYGYTF.

V and J are TRBV15 and TRBJ2-2, with D perhaps matching TRBD2 (6 bases). The CDR3 length is 17 residues. Germline V lookup: CDR1 LNHNV, CDR2 YYDKDF (reference sequence). With 0 bases removed from V and 5 bases from J, the gap between germline ends came to 16 bases. CDR3 nucleotide sequence: TGTGCCACCAGCAGAGATCTGGGACTCCTGAGGACCGGGGAGCTGTTTTTT. Protein: CATSRDLGLLRTGELFF.

The chain combines TRBV6-6 with TRBJ2-7, with D possibly being TRBD1 (6 bases). In germline, CDR1 is MNHNY, CDR2 SVGAGI (reference sequence). V was cut by 0 bases and J by 2 bases, with 8 bases left in between. CDR3 length: 14 amino acids. CDR3 sequence: CASSYSTGTYEQYF. As DNA, the CDR3 is TGTGCCAGCAGTTACTCGACAGGTACCTACGAGCAGTACTTC.

The chain joins TRBV7-8 to TRBJ1-2; 8 nucleotides agree with TRBD1. This CDR3 region has 13 residues. The germline gives CDR1 SGHVS, CDR2 FQNEAQ. Trimming at V came to 6 bases and at J to 7 bases, leaving 7 bases not matched to a gene. In nucleotides, the CDR3 is TGTGCCAGCAGTGCGAGAGACAGGGGTGGCTACACCTTC. It encodes CASSARDRGGYTF.

This clone was observed a few times. The chain combines TRBV7-2 with TRBJ2-5; D remains unclear. Germline-derived CDR1 and CDR2 are SGHTA and FQGNSA. V was clipped by 8 bases and J by 5 bases, with 6 bases between them. The CDR3 runs 10 residues. CDR3: CASGLETQYF. The CDR3, as DNA: TGTGCCAGCGGGCTTGAGACCCAGTACTTC.